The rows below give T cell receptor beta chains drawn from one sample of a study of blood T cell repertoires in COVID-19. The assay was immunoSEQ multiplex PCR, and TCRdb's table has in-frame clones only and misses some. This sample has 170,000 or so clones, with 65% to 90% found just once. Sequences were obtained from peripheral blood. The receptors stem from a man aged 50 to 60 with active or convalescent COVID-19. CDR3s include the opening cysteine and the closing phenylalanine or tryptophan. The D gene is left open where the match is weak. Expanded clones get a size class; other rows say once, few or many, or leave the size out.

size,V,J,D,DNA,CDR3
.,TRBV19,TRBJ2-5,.,TGTGCCAGTAGTATAGGCGGGGAAGAGACCCAGTACTTC,CASSIGGEETQYF
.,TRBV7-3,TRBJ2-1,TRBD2,TGTGCCAGCAGCTTAGGGACTAACTACAATGAGCAGTTCTTC,CASSLGTNYNEQFF
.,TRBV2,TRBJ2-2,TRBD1,TGTGCCAGCGAAACAGGGGGCTTCTCTACCGGGGAGCTGTTTTTT,CASETGGFSTGELFF
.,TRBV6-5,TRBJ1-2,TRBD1,TGTGCCAGCCTCCCCCAGGGGGCCGGTGAAGGCTACACCTTC,CASLPQGAGEGYTF
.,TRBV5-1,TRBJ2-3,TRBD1,TGCGCCAGCACCCCCGGGACAGGGACCTATACGCAGTATTTT,CASTPGTGTYTQYF
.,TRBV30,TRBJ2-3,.,TGTGCCTGGAGTGTAGGTAGCGTTTTTACAGATACGCAGTATTTT,CAWSVGSVFTDTQYF
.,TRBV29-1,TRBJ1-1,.,TGCAGCGCACCCCGGGGGGGAGAGCGCGCTTTCTTT,CSAPRGGERAFF
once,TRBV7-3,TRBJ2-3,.,TGTGCCAGCAGCCCTTTGGGGGGAGATACGCAGTATTTT,CASSPLGGDTQYF
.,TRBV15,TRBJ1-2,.,TGTGCCACCAGCAAAGGCAGGGACTATGGCTACACCTTC,CATSKGRDYGYTF
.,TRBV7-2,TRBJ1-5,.,TGTGCCAGCAGCTCCGACGGGGGGCTACAGCCCCAGCATTTT,CASSSDGGLQPQHF
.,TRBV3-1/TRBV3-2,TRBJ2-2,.,TGTGCCAGCAGCCATACCAGGGGCACCGGGGAGCTGTTTTTT,CASSHTRGTGELFF
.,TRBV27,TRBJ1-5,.,TGTGCCAGCAGTAACGGACAGCCTAATCAGCCCCAGCATTTT,CASSNGQPNQPQHF
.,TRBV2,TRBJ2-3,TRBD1,TGTGCCAGTCGAACAGGGGTGGGGGTTGGGACAGATACGCAGTATTTT,CASRTGVGVGTDTQYF
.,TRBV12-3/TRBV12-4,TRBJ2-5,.,TGTGCCAGCAGCCCAGGGATAGAGACCCAGTACTTC,CASSPGIETQYF
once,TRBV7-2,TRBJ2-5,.,TGTGCCAGCAGCTCGGGACTTTCCCAAGAGACCCAGTACTTC,CASSSGLSQETQYF
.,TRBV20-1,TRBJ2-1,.,TGCAGTGCCAGTGGTGGAGGCGCGAGCTCCTACAATGAGCAGTTCTTC,CSASGGGASSYNEQFF
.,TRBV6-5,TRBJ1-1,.,TGTGCCAGCAGCCCGACACGGAACACTGAAGCTTTCTTT,CASSPTRNTEAFF
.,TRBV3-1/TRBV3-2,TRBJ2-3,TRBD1,TGTGCCAGCAGCCAAGGGACAGGGGTACATACGCAGTATTTT,CASSQGTGVHTQYF
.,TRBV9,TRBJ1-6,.,TGTGCCAGCAGCGTAGGGGACACCGGTTCACCCCTCCACTTT,CASSVGDTGSPLHF
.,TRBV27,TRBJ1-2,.,TGTGCCAGCAAGGGAGGTAACTATGGCTACACCTTC,CASKGGNYGYTF
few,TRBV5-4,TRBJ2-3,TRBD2,TGTGCCAGCAGCTCGACAACCGGACTAGCGGGGGCCAGCACAGATACGCAGTATTTT,CASSSTTGLAGASTDTQYF
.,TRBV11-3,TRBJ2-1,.,TGTGCCAGCAGCTTAAAAGCGTCTGTAGACCATGAGCAGTTCTTC,CASSLKASVDHEQFF
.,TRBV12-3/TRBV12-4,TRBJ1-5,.,TGTGCCAGCAGTATAGGGGAGGCACAACATTTT,CASSIGEAQHF
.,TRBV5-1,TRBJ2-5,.,TGCGCCAGCAGCTTGGCCCCGGCAGGGGCCCAAGAGACCCAGTACTTC,CASSLAPAGAQETQYF
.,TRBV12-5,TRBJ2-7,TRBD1,TGTGCTAGTGGCCACGGGACAGACTACGAGCAGTACTTC,CASGHGTDYEQYF
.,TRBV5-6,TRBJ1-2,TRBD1,TGTGCCAGCAGTCCAGGGGGAGTTGACTATGGCTACACCTTC,CASSPGGVDYGYTF
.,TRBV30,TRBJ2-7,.,TGTGCCTGGAGTGCAAATAGCGGTAGCTCCTACGAGCAGTACTTC,CAWSANSGSSYEQYF
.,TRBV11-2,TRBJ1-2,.,TGTGCCAGCAGCTTACAACGGGGGGAGTACACCTTC,CASSLQRGEYTF
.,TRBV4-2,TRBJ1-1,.,TGTGCCAGCAGCCAAGAATTTTGGACAAACACTGAAGCTTTCTTT,CASSQEFWTNTEAFF
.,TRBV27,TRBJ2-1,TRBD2,TGTGCCAGCATTCCCCGCCCGGGACTAGACCCCTACAATGAGCAGTTCTTC,CASIPRPGLDPYNEQFF
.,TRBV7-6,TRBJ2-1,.,TGTGCCAGCGGTTCGGAGTGGGGCGATGAGCAGTTCTTC,CASGSEWGDEQFF
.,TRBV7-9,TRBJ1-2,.,TGTGCCAGCAGCCGCTTGGTCGGCTATGGCTACACCTTC,CASSRLVGYGYTF
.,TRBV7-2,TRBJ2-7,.,TGTGCCAGCAGCTTAGTACCAGGTGGCGAGCAGTACTTC,CASSLVPGGEQYF